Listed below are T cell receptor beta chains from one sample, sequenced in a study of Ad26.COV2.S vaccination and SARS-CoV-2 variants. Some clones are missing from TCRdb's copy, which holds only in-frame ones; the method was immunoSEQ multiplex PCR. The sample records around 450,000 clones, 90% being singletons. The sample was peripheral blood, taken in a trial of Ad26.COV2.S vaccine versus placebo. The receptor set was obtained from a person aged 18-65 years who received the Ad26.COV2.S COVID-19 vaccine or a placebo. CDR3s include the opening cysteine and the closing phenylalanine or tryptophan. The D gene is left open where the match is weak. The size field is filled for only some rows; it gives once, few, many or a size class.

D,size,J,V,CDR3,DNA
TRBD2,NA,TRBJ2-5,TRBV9,CASSVAGREGETQYF,TGTGCCAGCAGCGTAGCCGGGCGGGAGGGAGAGACCCAGTACTTC
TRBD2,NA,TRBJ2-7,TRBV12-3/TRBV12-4,CASSPDSGDEQYF,TGTGCCAGCAGTCCTGACAGCGGGGACGAGCAGTACTTC
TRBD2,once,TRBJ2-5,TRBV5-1,CASSLVPGGPPETQYF,TGCGCCAGCAGCTTGGTACCGGGAGGGCCCCCAGAGACCCAGTACTTC
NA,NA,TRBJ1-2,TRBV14,CASSPNWQGTYGYTF,TGTGCCAGCAGCCCGAATTGGCAGGGCACCTATGGCTACACCTTC
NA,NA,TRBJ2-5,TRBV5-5,CASSLRGRSETQYF,TGTGCCAGCAGCTTGAGGGGCAGGTCGGAGACCCAGTACTTC
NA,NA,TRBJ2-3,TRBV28,CASSLAYDTQYF,TGTGCCAGCAGTTTGGCCTATGATACGCAGTATTTT
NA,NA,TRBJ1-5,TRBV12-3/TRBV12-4,CASRGANQPQHF,TGTGCCAGCAGGGGGGCCAATCAGCCCCAGCATTTT
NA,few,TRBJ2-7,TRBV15,CATSRDVAYEQYF,TGTGCCACCAGCAGAGATGTGGCCTACGAGCAGTACTTC
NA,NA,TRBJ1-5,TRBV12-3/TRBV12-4,CASCPDTNQPQHF,TGTGCCAGCTGTCCGGACACTAATCAGCCCCAGCATTTT
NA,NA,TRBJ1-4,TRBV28,CASTPGGEGEKLFF,TGTGCCAGCACCCCCGGTGGGGAGGGTGAAAAACTGTTTTTT
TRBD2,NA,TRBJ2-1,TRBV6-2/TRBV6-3,CASSPWTSGRSSEQFF,TGTGCCAGCAGCCCATGGACTAGCGGGAGGTCTAGTGAGCAGTTCTTC
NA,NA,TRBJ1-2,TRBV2,CASSEARVHYGYTF,TGTGCCAGCAGTGAAGCTAGGGTTCACTATGGCTACACCTTC
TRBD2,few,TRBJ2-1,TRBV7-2,CASSLAVVSGRSYNEQFF,TGTGCCAGCAGCTTAGCCGTCGTAAGCGGGAGGAGCTACAATGAGCAGTTCTTC
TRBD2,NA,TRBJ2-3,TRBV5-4,CASSLLREPRTDTQYF,TGTGCCAGCAGCTTGTTGCGGGAGCCGCGCACTGATACGCAGTATTTT
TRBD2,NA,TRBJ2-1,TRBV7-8,CASSLSGRAGDEQFF,TGTGCCAGCAGCTTGAGCGGGAGGGCCGGGGATGAGCAGTTCTTC
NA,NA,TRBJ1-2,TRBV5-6,CASSEGTILYGYTF,TGTGCCAGCAGCGAGGGGACCATCCTCTATGGCTACACCTTC
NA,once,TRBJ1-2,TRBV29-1,CSVDSRDLWDGYTF,TGCAGCGTTGACTCACGGGACCTTTGGGATGGCTACACCTTC
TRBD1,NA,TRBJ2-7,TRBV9,CASSVAPGQVVYEQYF,TGTGCCAGCAGCGTAGCGCCGGGACAGGTAGTCTACGAGCAGTACTTC
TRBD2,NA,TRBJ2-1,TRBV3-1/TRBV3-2,CASSQEAAREIPFF,TGTGCCAGCAGCCAAGAGGCGGCGCGGGAGATACCGTTCTTC
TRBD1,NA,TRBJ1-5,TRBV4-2,CASSQDGTANQPQHF,TGTGCCAGCAGCCAGGACGGGACAGCTAATCAGCCCCAGCATTTT
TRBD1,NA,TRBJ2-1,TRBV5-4,CASSPDRANEQFF,TGTGCCAGCAGTCCTGACAGGGCTAATGAGCAGTTCTTC
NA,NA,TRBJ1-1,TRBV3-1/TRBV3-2,CASSRGAEAFF,TGTGCCAGCAGCCGGGGAGCTGAAGCTTTCTTT
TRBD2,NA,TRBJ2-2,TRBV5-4,CASSSGTTDVGELFF,TGTGCCAGCAGCTCGGGGACTACCGATGTGGGGGAGCTGTTTTTT
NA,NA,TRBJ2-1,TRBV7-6,CASSLALERKGNEQFF,TGTGCCAGCAGCTTAGCGCTGGAGCGCAAAGGGAATGAGCAGTTCTTC
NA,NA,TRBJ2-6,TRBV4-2,CASSLTSKPSGANVLTF,TGTGCCAGCAGCCTGACAAGCAAACCCTCTGGGGCCAACGTCCTGACTTTC
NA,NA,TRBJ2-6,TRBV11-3,CAEHGGKSGIAGGANVLTF,TGTGCCGAGCATGGGGGCAAGAGCGGGATAGCTGGTGGGGCCAACGTCCTGACTTTC
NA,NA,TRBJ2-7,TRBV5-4,CASSLATPGRLYEQYF,TGTGCCAGCAGCTTGGCGACACCGGGACGCCTCTACGAGCAGTACTTC
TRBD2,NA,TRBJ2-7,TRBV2,CASSWLAGELYEQYF,TGTGCCAGCAGTTGGCTAGCGGGAGAGCTCTACGAGCAGTACTTC
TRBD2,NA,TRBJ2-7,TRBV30,CATTGTSGTLRVRQYF,TGTGCCACGACCGGGACTAGCGGGACTCTCCGGGTGCGGCAGTACTTC
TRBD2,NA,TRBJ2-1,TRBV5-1,CASSLASGNEQFF,TGCGCCAGCAGCTTGGCTAGCGGTAATGAGCAGTTCTTC
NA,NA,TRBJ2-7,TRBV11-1,CASSRGAESYEQYF,TGTGCCAGCAGCAGAGGGGCAGAATCCTACGAGCAGTACTTC
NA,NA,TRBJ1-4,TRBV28,CASRSPGLENNEKLFF,TGTGCCAGCAGATCGCCGGGCCTCGAAAATAATGAAAAACTGTTTTTT
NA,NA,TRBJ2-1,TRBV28,CASSLDQGRISSYNEQFF,TGTGCCAGCAGTTTAGATCAGGGCCGAATTAGCTCCTACAATGAGCAGTTCTTC
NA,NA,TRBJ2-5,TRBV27,CASSLSSLKETQYF,TGTGCCAGCAGTTTATCGAGCCTTAAAGAGACCCAGTACTTC
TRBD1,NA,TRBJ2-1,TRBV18,CASSPPQGGNEQFF,TGTGCCAGCTCACCACCACAGGGGGGAAATGAGCAGTTCTTC
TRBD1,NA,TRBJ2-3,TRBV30,CAWNLGQGPTDTQYF,TGTGCCTGGAACCTGGGACAGGGGCCCACAGATACGCAGTATTTT
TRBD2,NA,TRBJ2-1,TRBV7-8,CASSLGRLAGSYNEQFF,TGTGCCAGCAGCTTAGGCCGGCTAGCGGGCTCCTACAATGAGCAGTTCTTC
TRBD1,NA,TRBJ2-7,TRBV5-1,CASSGGQGSYEQYF,TGCGCCAGCAGCGGGGGACAGGGGTCCTACGAGCAGTACTTC
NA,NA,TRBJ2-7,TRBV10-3,CAISETGAKGSEQYF,TGTGCCATCAGTGAGACGGGAGCGAAAGGAAGCGAGCAGTACTTC
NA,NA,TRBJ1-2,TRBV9,CASSVDPYSGTDYGYTF,TGTGCCAGCAGCGTAGACCCTTATTCCGGGACGGACTATGGCTACACCTTC
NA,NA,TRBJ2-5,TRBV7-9,CASSLPGRAGTQYF,TGTGCCAGCAGCTTGCCCGGACGGGCAGGGACCCAGTACTTC
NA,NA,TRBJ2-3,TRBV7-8,CASSPGAASTDTQYF,TGTGCCAGCAGCCCCGGGGCGGCTAGCACAGATACGCAGTATTTT
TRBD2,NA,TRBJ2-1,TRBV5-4,CASTPSGISYNEQFF,TGTGCCAGCACCCCCAGCGGGATCTCCTACAATGAGCAGTTCTTC
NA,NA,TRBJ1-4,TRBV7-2,CASSREVLGFATNEKLFF,TGTGCCAGCAGCCGGGAGGTCCTGGGCTTTGCAACTAATGAAAAACTGTTTTTT
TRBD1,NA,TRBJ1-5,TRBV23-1,CASKTGFQPQHF,TGCGCCAGCAAGACAGGGTTTCAGCCCCAGCATTTT
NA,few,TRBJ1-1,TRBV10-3,CAIRQGNTEAFF,TGTGCCATCAGACAAGGGAACACTGAAGCTTTCTTT
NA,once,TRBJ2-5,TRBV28,CASSLGGAGLETQYF,TGTGCCAGCAGTTTAGGGGGGGCTGGGTTGGAGACCCAGTACTTC
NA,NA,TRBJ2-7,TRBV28,CASSSSLRAPKEYEQYF,TGTGCCAGCAGTTCCTCTCTCCGGGCCCCCAAGGAGTACGAGCAGTACTTC
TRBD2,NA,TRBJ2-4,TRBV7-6,CASSLEVSSGRAGTKNIQYF,TGTGCCAGCAGCTTAGAAGTTTCTAGCGGGAGGGCCGGGACCAAAAACATTCAGTACTTC
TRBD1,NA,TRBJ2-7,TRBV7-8,CASSFSTGGSSSYEQYF,TGTGCCAGCAGCTTTTCCACAGGGGGTTCTAGCTCCTACGAGCAGTACTTC
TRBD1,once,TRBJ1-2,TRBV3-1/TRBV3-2,CASSLKGQGAAGYTF,TGTGCCAGCAGCCTTAAAGGACAGGGGGCGGCTGGCTACACCTTC
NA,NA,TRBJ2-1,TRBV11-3,CASSLDGLVSYNEQFF,TGTGCCAGCAGCTTAGATGGGTTAGTATCCTACAATGAGCAGTTCTTC
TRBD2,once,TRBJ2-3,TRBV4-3,CASSQDASGNTDTQYF,TGCGCCAGCAGCCAAGATGCTAGCGGAAACACAGATACGCAGTATTTT